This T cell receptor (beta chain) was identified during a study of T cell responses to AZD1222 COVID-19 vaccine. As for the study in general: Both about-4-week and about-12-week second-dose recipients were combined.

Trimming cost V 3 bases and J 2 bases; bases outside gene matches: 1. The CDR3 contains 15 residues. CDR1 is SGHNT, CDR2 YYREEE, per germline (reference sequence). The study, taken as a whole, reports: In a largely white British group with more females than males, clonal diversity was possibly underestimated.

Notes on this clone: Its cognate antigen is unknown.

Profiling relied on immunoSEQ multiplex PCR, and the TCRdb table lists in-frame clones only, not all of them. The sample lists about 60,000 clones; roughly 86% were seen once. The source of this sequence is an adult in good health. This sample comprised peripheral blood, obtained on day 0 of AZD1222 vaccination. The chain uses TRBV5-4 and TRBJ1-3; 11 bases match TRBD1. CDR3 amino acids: CASSWTGGAGNTIYF. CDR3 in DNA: TGTGCCAGCAGCTGGACAGGGGGCGCTGGAAACACCATATATTTT.